This T cell receptor beta chain was captured by sequencing in a study of shared clonotypes between healthy human individuals. Study overall: Per-donor plates numbered three CD4 naive, three CD4 memory, two CD8 naive and one CD8 memory.

Points on this clone: The antigen remains undetermined.

Overall study results and limits: Relative to memory subsets, naive subsets generally showed larger estimated richness.

The germline V gene has CDR1 ENHRY and CDR2 SYGVKD. The CDR3 consists of 15 residues. J lost 5 bases, V lost 2 bases, and 8 bases had no gene match. Original data processing: ImmunoSEQ only sent back junction sequences with no quality scores, so filtering was done differently. Here immunoSEQ multiplex PCR was the method, and the copy in TCRdb shows in-frame clones only, minus some. V and J calls and clone size come straight from that table; D and trimming were deduced from the DNA. The sample includes about 2 million clones, just under 95% of them seen just once. Naivety among CD8 cells was defined by CD45RO negativity and positive CCR7 selection, thereby excluding terminally differentiated effector memory CD45RA+ cells.

The origin of this receptor is a man between 18 and 29 years old in good health. Source material: naive CD8+ T cells sorted from blood. V is TRBV10-3 and J is TRBJ1-2, with 7 nucleotides matching TRBD1. The CDR3 protein is CAISERDRESYGYTF. The CDR3 nucleotides read TGTGCCATCAGTGAGCGGGACAGAGAGTCATATGGCTACACCTTC.